This TCR beta chain was captured in a study of circulating CD8 cells and anti-PD-1 response in melanoma. Across the whole study: Anti-PD-1 was first-line therapy for about 50% of the 13 patients. Non-responders showed stable or progressive disease; responders showed complete or partial response.

General study findings and limits: Previously treated and treatment-naive patients were pooled together.

Germline assignment: CDR1 SGHKS and CDR2 YYEKEE (reference sequence). The CDR3 has 15 amino acids. V was clipped by 2 bases and J by 2 bases, with 8 bases between them. Remarks on this clonotype: Its specificity is not known.

Live CD3+CD8+TCRalphabeta+ cells were sorted into four subsets by PD-1 and/or TIGIT. The QIAseq Immune Repertoire TCR panel built the libraries from roughly 16 ng of total RNA. TCRdb recomputed calls from the reads with MiXCR, one row per CDR3 protein. Of approximately 400 distinct CDR3 sequences listed, less than 8% were seen once; the top ten hold 45% to 65%. The TCR was taken from a human donor with melanoma. This rearrangement joins TRBV5-5 to TRBJ2-6, with D tentatively TRBD1 (6 bases). The source was CD8+ T cells from PBMCs, collected at baseline or after one month of anti-PD-1 therapy (not recorded which). As DNA, the CDR3 is TGTGCCAGCAGCTTTGGGGACACTGGGGCCAACGTCCTGACTTTC. It encodes CASSFGDTGANVLTF.